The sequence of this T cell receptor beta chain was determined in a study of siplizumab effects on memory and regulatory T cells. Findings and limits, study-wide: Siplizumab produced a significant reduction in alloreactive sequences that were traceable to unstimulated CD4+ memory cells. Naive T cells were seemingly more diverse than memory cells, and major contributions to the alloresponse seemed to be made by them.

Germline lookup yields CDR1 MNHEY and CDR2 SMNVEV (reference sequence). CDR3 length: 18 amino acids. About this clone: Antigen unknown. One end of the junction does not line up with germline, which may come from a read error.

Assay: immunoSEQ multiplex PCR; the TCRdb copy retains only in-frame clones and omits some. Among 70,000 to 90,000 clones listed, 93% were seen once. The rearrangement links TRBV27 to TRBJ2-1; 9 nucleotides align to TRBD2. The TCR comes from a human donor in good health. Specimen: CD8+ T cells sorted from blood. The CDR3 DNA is TGCCCCAAATCCCTGCGGGGGGGACATTTTTTTTCCTACAATGAGCAGTTCTTC. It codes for CPKSLRGGHFFSYNEQFF.